These 12 T cell receptor beta chains were all obtained from the same sample, sequenced in a study of Ad26.COV2.S vaccination and SARS-CoV-2 variants (dated by TCRdb to about 2021). Library construction relied on the immunoSEQ multiplex PCR assay. What TCRdb holds here is the immuneACCESS table cut down to in-frame rearrangements. Part of the clones is not present; checked against another copy, under half of the missing clones reflect an unresolved V gene, and the others are unexplained. For this sample there are about 390,000 clones; 75% to 90% appear just once. 3.5% of the sample is held by the ten biggest clonotypes. The treatment or condition label for this specimen denotes: some 19 received Ad26.COV2.S at low or high dose, single or two shots; 5 received placebo; per-sample allocation not given. Repertoires of vaccine and placebo recipients were sequenced from samples collected on day 63 after the first injection.

This specimen consisted of peripheral blood, obtained in a trial of Ad26.COV2.S vaccine versus placebo. Receptors were obtained from a person between 18 and 65 years old who received the Ad26.COV2.S COVID-19 vaccine or a placebo.

The chain joins TRBV11-2 to TRBJ1-2; no reliable D call. This CDR3 has 14 amino acids. Germline loops: CDR1 SGHAT, CDR2 FQNNGV. Trimming stripped 5 bases from V and 7 bases from J, with 17 bases between. The CDR3: CASSPSAALGGYTF. CDR3 in DNA: TGTGCCAGCAGCCCCTCCGCGGCTCTGGGTGGCTACACCTTC.

The genes are TRBV18 and TRBJ2-7; D not resolved. This CDR3 is built from 14 residues. Germline CDR1 is KGHSH and CDR2 is LQKENI. Between the trimmed V and J ends, which lost 2 bases and 0 bases, there was a span of 8 bases. The CDR3 DNA is TGTGCCAGCTCACCAACCAGGAGCTCCTACGAGCAGTACTTC. As protein: CASSPTRSSYEQYF. Full variable domain (outside the CDR3, taken from reference TRBV18 and TRBJ2-7): NAGVMQNPRHLVRRRGQEARLRCSPMKGHSHVYWYRQLPEEGLKFMVYLQKENIIDESGMPKERFSAEFPKEGPSILRIQQVVRGDSAAYFCASSPTRSSYEQYFGPGTRLTVT.

The chain is built from TRBV9 and TRBJ1-2; D gene ambiguous. The CDR3 totals 15 residues. Per the germline V gene, CDR1 is SGDLS and CDR2 is YYNGEE. V was pared by 0 bases and J by 4 bases, with 13 bases between. The CDR3 nucleotides read TGTGCCAGCAGCGTAGTGGTTGGGAGCGGCTATGGCTACACCTTC. Protein product: CASSVVVGSGYGYTF.

V usage is TRBV12-3 or TRBV12-4 and J usage is TRBJ1-5, with D possibly TRBD1 on 5 matching bases. Trimming took 7 bases from V and 5 from J, leaving 9 bases between them. The CDR3 is 12 residues long. Here the CDR3 reads CASTLGDQPQHF. In DNA, the CDR3 is TGTGCCAGCACCCTGGGGGATCAGCCCCAGCATTTT.

A few counts support this clone. The CDR3: CASSLLRRQGASTGELFF. For the CDR3, the DNA is TGTGCCAGCTCACTTTTGCGGAGGCAGGGGGCATCAACCGGGGAGCTGTTTTTT. The chain is built from TRBV18 and TRBJ2-2; 8 nucleotides agree with TRBD1. The CDR3 totals 18 residues. The germline CDR1 and CDR2 sequences are KGHSH and LQKENI. V was pared by 4 bases and J by 5 bases, with 15 bases of the junction left unmatched. The complete variable domain, with remaining parts taken from reference TRBV18 and TRBJ2-2, reads NAGVMQNPRHLVRRRGQEARLRCSPMKGHSHVYWYRQLPEEGLKFMVYLQKENIIDESGMPKERFSAEFPKEGPSILRIQQVVRGDSAAYFCASSLLRRQGASTGELFFGEGSRLTVL.

The J gene is TRBJ2-2, the V gene TRBV7-9, with TRBD1 matching 7 bases. The V segment lost 3 bases and the J segment 2 bases; nucleotides outside the gene matches: 6. The CDR3 runs to 16 residues. Germline V lookup: CDR1 SEHNR, CDR2 FQNEAQ (reference sequence). In nucleotides, the CDR3 is TGTGCCAGCAGCTTTTCCGGGACAGACAACACCGGGGAGCTGTTTTTT. It specifies CASSFSGTDNTGELFF.

V is TRBV5-1 and J is TRBJ1-4; D is ambiguous. This CDR3 spans 14 amino acids. Trimming pared 4 bases from V and 0 bases from J, leaving 7 bases between. From germline, CDR1 is SGHRS and CDR2 YFSETQ. Written as DNA, the CDR3 is TGCGCCAGCAGCCCTTTGGCAACTAATGAAAAACTGTTTTTT. It translates to CASSPLATNEKLFF.

The rearrangement joins TRBV6-1 to TRBJ2-3; D may be TRBD2 (7 bases). Trimming took 7 bases from V and 0 from J, leaving 14 bases between them. Germline values: CDR1 MNHNS, CDR2 SASEGT. This CDR3 is built from 15 residues. Here the CDR3 reads CASIRGGPSTDTQYF. The CDR3, as DNA: TGTGCCAGCATTAGGGGGGGACCGAGCACAGATACGCAGTATTTT.

The chain couples TRBV2 to TRBJ2-7, with 12 bases lining up with TRBD1. The CDR3 is 14 amino acids. V lost 6 bases, J lost 6 bases, and 6 bases stayed unmatched. Germline V gene sequence: CDR1 SNHLY, CDR2 FYNNEI. CDR3 sequence reads: CASRRDRGLFEQYF. The CDR3 region has the DNA TGTGCCAGCAGACGGGACAGGGGGCTGTTCGAGCAGTACTTC.

The chain is built from TRBV3-1 (or the pseudogene TRBV3-2) and TRBJ2-6; tentatively, D is TRBD2 (5 bases). Trimming shortened V by 0 bases and J by 0 bases, and 21 bases separated the two germline ends. The CDR3 consists of 21 residues. Germline V gives CDR1 LGHDT, CDR2 YNNKEL (reference sequence). In nucleotides, the CDR3 is TGTGCCAGCAGCCAAGAAGAGGGAAGACCCCTCACCCTCTCTGGGGCCAACGTCCTGACTTTC. This translates into CASSQEEGRPLTLSGANVLTF.

This clone has a count of ten or more. The chain links TRBV19 to TRBJ1-2; possibly TRBD1 for D (6 bases). Germline CDR1 and CDR2: LNHDA and SQIVND (reference sequence). The CDR3 spans 14 residues. V was pared by 4 bases and J by 3 bases, with 12 bases between. CDR3 nucleotide sequence: TGTGCCAGTAGTAGGGACACGACTTACTATGGCTACACCTTC. It codes for CASSRDTTYYGYTF.

Concerning this clone itself: The sample carries other DNA sequences with the same CDR3. The J gene is TRBJ2-7, the V gene TRBV27; D remains unclear. There are 13 residues in the CDR3. V was clipped by 3 bases and J by 1 base, with 7 bases between them. Per the germline V gene, CDR1 is MNHEY and CDR2 is SMNVEV (reference sequence). In DNA, the CDR3 is TGTGCCAGCAGTTTGGGCCAATCCTACGAGCAGTACTTC. This encodes CASSLGQSYEQYF.